A selection of T cell receptor beta chains follows, all from one sample in a study of CD8 T cells in Susac syndrome. One entry per CDR3 protein, called by TCRdb with MiXCR from the immunoSEQ multiplex PCR reads. The data hold under 90,000 distinct CDR3 sequences, with over 90% observed a single time. Source material: CD8+ T cells from PBMCs. The receptor set was obtained from a human donor with Susac syndrome. CDR3s include the opening cysteine and the closing phenylalanine or tryptophan. D genes are given only for firm matches. Size is omitted from some rows. Given values are once, few, many or a class for expanded clones.

DNA	CDR3	D	J	V	size
TGCAGCGTTGAAGATCGACTATTGGATGGTGAAAAACTGTTTTTT	CSVEDRLLDGEKLFF	-	TRBJ1-4	TRBV29-1	-
TGTGCCATCAGCCCCGGGACAACGAACACCGGGGAGCTGTTTTTT	CAISPGTTNTGELFF	-	TRBJ2-2	TRBV10-3	-
TGTGCCAGTAGCACAGGGGTCCTGAACACTGAAGCTTTCTTT	CASSTGVLNTEAFF	TRBD1	TRBJ1-1	TRBV19	-
TGTGCCAGCAGTTTATGGCCTGATAGGGGCCAAGAGACCCAGTACTTC	CASSLWPDRGQETQYF	-	TRBJ2-5	TRBV28	-
TGTGCCAGCAGCCCAATAGCGGACCAGTACAATGAGCAGTTCTTC	CASSPIADQYNEQFF	-	TRBJ2-1	TRBV11-2	-
TGCAGTGCTTCCAACCCGACTAGCGGAAGCATCTACGAGCAGTACTTC	CSASNPTSGSIYEQYF	TRBD2	TRBJ2-7	TRBV20-1	-
TGTGCCAGCAGTGAAGTAGCTACAGATACGCAGTATTTT	CASSEVATDTQYF	-	TRBJ2-3	TRBV2	-
TGTGCCAGTAGTATCGGATCCGGGAAGGACACTGAAGCTTTCTTT	CASSIGSGKDTEAFF	-	TRBJ1-1	TRBV19	-
TGTGCCAGCAGTGCGCCGGGACTAGGCTCCTACGAGCAGTACTTC	CASSAPGLGSYEQYF	TRBD2	TRBJ2-7	TRBV6-5	-
TGTGCCAGCAGCTTGTCACGGTCCTCTGGAAACACCATATATTTT	CASSLSRSSGNTIYF	-	TRBJ1-3	TRBV5-4	-
TGTGCCAGCAGTGAGCTCCCTAGCGGGACCTACGAGCAGTACTTC	CASSELPSGTYEQYF	TRBD2	TRBJ2-7	TRBV2	-
TGCGCCAGTCACCTTCCAAGGACTAGCGGGGACTACAATGAGCAGTTCTTC	CASHLPRTSGDYNEQFF	TRBD2	TRBJ2-1	TRBV4-1	-
TGCAGTGCTGGCGGGAGAGGGGACGCAGATACGCAGTATTTT	CSAGGRGDADTQYF	TRBD2	TRBJ2-3	TRBV20-1	-
TGTGCCAGCATACAGGGGAATGAGCAGTTCTTC	CASIQGNEQFF	TRBD1	TRBJ2-1	TRBV6-6	-
TGTGCCTGGAGTTACGGGGCCGTGAACACCGGGGAGCTGTTTTTT	CAWSYGAVNTGELFF	-	TRBJ2-2	TRBV30	-
TGTGCCACCGGCGGCGGTTTGGGCTACACCTTC	CATGGGLGYTF	-	TRBJ1-2	TRBV27	-
TGTGCCACCAGTGATTTGGGACAGTCTGGGACCCAGTACTTC	CATSDLGQSGTQYF	-	TRBJ2-5	TRBV24-1	-
TGTGCCAGCAGCTTAGGGTCCCCCTCCTCCTACGAGCAGTACTTC	CASSLGSPSSYEQYF	-	TRBJ2-7	TRBV5-6	-
TGCAGTGCTATACTAGCGGGAGAATGGAACGAGCAGTACTTC	CSAILAGEWNEQYF	TRBD2	TRBJ2-7	TRBV20-1	-
TGTGCCAGCAGTTTAGGGCTCCAGGGAATCGGCTATGAGCAGTTCTTC	CASSLGLQGIGYEQFF	-	TRBJ2-1	TRBV28	-
TGTGCCTGGGGAGGACCCACCGGGGAGCTGTTTTTT	CAWGGPTGELFF	-	TRBJ2-2	TRBV30	-
TGTGCCAGCAGGGCAGGGGAACGCAATGAGCAGTTCTTC	CASRAGERNEQFF	-	TRBJ2-1	TRBV28	-
TGTGCCAGCAGCTTGGCGGCCTCTGGGACTGAAGCTTTCTTT	CASSLAASGTEAFF	-	TRBJ1-1	TRBV5-6	-
TGTGCCAGCAGCCAAGGCCAGGGTGTTACTGAAGCTTTCTTT	CASSQGQGVTEAFF	-	TRBJ1-1	TRBV14	-
TGTGCCAGCAGCAAAGACAGGGGCCACGAGCAGTACTTC	CASSKDRGHEQYF	TRBD1	TRBJ2-7	TRBV13	-
TGTGCCAGCAGTTTAGGGGGGGCGCAGGACACCGGGGAGCTGTTTTTT	CASSLGGAQDTGELFF	-	TRBJ2-2	TRBV28	-
TGTGCCTGGAGTGTACGGGGGGCGAACACTGAAGCTTTCTTT	CAWSVRGANTEAFF	-	TRBJ1-1	TRBV30	-
TGTGCCAGCATTGAGGACACCCTTGCCTACGAGCAGTACTTC	CASIEDTLAYEQYF	-	TRBJ2-7	TRBV2	-
TGTGCCAGCAGCTTAGGGGCGGGCAATGAGCAGTTCTTC	CASSLGAGNEQFF	-	TRBJ2-1	TRBV7-8	-
TGTGCCAGCAGTTTATCAGCAGCGGACCTCTCCTACGAGCAGTACTTC	CASSLSAADLSYEQYF	-	TRBJ2-7	TRBV27	-
TGTGCCAGCAGCGTAGCAGGTGGGACGATGGAGACCCAGTACTTC	CASSVAGGTMETQYF	-	TRBJ2-5	TRBV9	-
TGCAGCGTTGAAGACCTTCCAGCGGGAGGTTCGGATGAGCAGTTCTTC	CSVEDLPAGGSDEQFF	TRBD2	TRBJ2-1	TRBV29-1	-
TGTGCCAGCAGCGTGGGGGAAAGCAATCAGCCCCAGCATTTT	CASSVGESNQPQHF	-	TRBJ1-5	TRBV9	-
TGCGCCAGCAGCCAAGATCGGAGTAGCGTGGGCCATGAGCAGTTCTTC	CASSQDRSSVGHEQFF	-	TRBJ2-1	TRBV4-3	-
TGCGCCAGCAGCGAACTAGAGTACAATGAGCAGTTCTTC	CASSELEYNEQFF	-	TRBJ2-1	TRBV4-1	-
TGTGCCAGCAGCTTAGAGGGGACTAGCTCCCCCTCCTACGAGCAGTACTTC	CASSLEGTSSPSYEQYF	TRBD2	TRBJ2-7	TRBV11-2	-
TGTGCCACCAGCAGAGAGTTGCCCGGGACTAGCGGGCTAAGCTCCTACGAGCAGTACTTC	CATSRELPGTSGLSSYEQYF	TRBD2	TRBJ2-7	TRBV15	-
TGTGCCTGGAGTGTAAGCAGGGCGAACACTGAAGCTTTCTTT	CAWSVSRANTEAFF	-	TRBJ1-1	TRBV30	-
TGTGCCAGCAGCTTAAAGTTGCGGGAGGGCCGCGAGACCCAGTACTTC	CASSLKLREGRETQYF	TRBD2	TRBJ2-5	TRBV7-9	-
TGCAGCGTTGAGACACCCTCGGCCCAGTACTTC	CSVETPSAQYF	-	TRBJ2-5	TRBV29-1	-
TGTGCCACCGGGGGACAGGGGGGAAACACTGAAGCTTTCTTT	CATGGQGGNTEAFF	TRBD1	TRBJ1-1	TRBV15	-
TGCAGTGCAAATAAACGAAGCCTCGCTCCAGAGACCCAGTACTTC	CSANKRSLAPETQYF	-	TRBJ2-5	TRBV20-1	-
TGTGCCAGCAGCGTAGATCCAGCGGGGACGCACAATGAGCAGTTCTTC	CASSVDPAGTHNEQFF	TRBD2	TRBJ2-1	TRBV9	-
TGTGCCAGCAGTTTAGAGGGGTTGGGCGAGCAGTACTTC	CASSLEGLGEQYF	-	TRBJ2-7	TRBV12-3/TRBV12-4	-
TGCGCCAGCAGCCAAGGTATGGAGCAGTACTTC	CASSQGMEQYF	-	TRBJ2-7	TRBV4-1	-
TGTGCCAGCACCGGGATAGCGGGAAGGCGAGAGACCCAGTACTTC	CASTGIAGRRETQYF	TRBD2	TRBJ2-5	TRBV7-2	-
TGCAGTGCTAGAGATTTGGACGGTTCTCAGCCCCAGCATTTT	CSARDLDGSQPQHF	-	TRBJ1-5	TRBV20-1	-
TGTGCCAGCACTCCCCCCGGGACAGGGAATGGCTACACCTTC	CASTPPGTGNGYTF	TRBD1	TRBJ1-2	TRBV6-6	-
TGCAGCTGTAACCAGCGGGACTCCTACGAGCAGTACTTC	CSCNQRDSYEQYF	TRBD2	TRBJ2-7	TRBV29-1	-
TGTGCCAGCAGCCTCCAGGGGGCAATGGATGGCTACACCTTC	CASSLQGAMDGYTF	TRBD1	TRBJ1-2	TRBV5-4	-
TGCAGCGTTTCACCCCCTTTGGGCTATTTGGATGAGCAGTTCTTC	CSVSPPLGYLDEQFF	-	TRBJ2-1	TRBV29-1	-
TGTGCCAGCAGCCTCCCGAGGTTTAGCGGGACTTACGGGGAGCAGTTCTTC	CASSLPRFSGTYGEQFF	TRBD2	TRBJ2-1	TRBV7-8	once
TGTGCCAGCAGCTCTCAAATTGGTGAGCAGTTCTTC	CASSSQIGEQFF	-	TRBJ2-1	TRBV13	-
TGCGCCAGCAGCGGAGCCGGGTCCTTGATCTCTGGGGCCAACGTCCTGACTTTC	CASSGAGSLISGANVLTF	-	TRBJ2-6	TRBV5-1	-
TGCAGTGCTAGATGGGAGAGCTCCTACGAGCAGTACTTC	CSARWESSYEQYF	-	TRBJ2-7	TRBV20-1	-